These T cell receptor beta chains were read from a single sample in a study of blood T cells in healthy people across ages. TCRdb fed the 5' RACE reads into MiXCR, producing one record per CDR3 protein. Among roughly 700,000 distinct CDR3 sequences listed, roughly 25% were seen once. The same data also went into a second study, on T cells of mothers and their children.

Source material: blood. The receptors were gathered from a boy aged 5-17 years in good health. The CDR3 runs from the conserved cysteine through the conserved F or W. Fields, in order: D gene, clone size, J gene, V gene, CDR3 protein, CDR3 DNA. D genes are given only for firm matches. Clone size is stated in some rows and not others, as once, few, many or a class when expanded.

>NA|few|TRBJ2-5|TRBV7-2
CASSGSGTQETQYF
TGTGCCAGCAGCGGATCCGGGACCCAAGAGACCCAGTACTTC
>TRBD1|many|TRBJ2-2|TRBV6-1
CASRRDRLTGELFF
TGTGCCAGCCGACGGGACAGGCTCACCGGGGAGCTGTTTTTT
>NA|few|TRBJ1-5|TRBV4-1
CASSRALFQPQHF
TGCGCCAGCAGCCGGGCGCTCTTTCAGCCCCAGCATTTT
>NA|NA|TRBJ2-3|TRBV5-4
CASSLVATDTQYF
TGTGCCAGCAGCTTAGTTGCTACAGATACGCAGTATTTT
>NA|few|TRBJ2-1|TRBV29-1
CSLPTPRNEQFF
TGCAGCTTACCGACCCCCCGGAATGAGCAGTTCTTC
>NA|few|TRBJ1-1|TRBV15
CATSPPTGSIWGTEAFF
TGTGCCACCAGCCCACCGACTGGTAGTATTTGGGGCACTGAAGCTTTCTTT
>TRBD1|NA|TRBJ2-7|TRBV6-1
CASSEARLQGGGYEQYF
TGTGCCAGCAGTGAAGCGCGGTTACAGGGGGGCGGCTACGAGCAGTACTTC
>NA|NA|TRBJ2-3|TRBV7-8
CASSLASGTTNTDTQYF
TGTGCCAGCAGCTTAGCTTCCGGGACAACCAACACAGATACGCAGTATTTT
>TRBD2|few|TRBJ2-1|TRBV12-3/TRBV12-4
CASRRTSGSINEQFF
TGTGCCAGCAGAAGGACTAGCGGGAGCATAAATGAGCAGTTCTTC
>NA|NA|TRBJ1-5|TRBV28
CASSAGDNQPQHF
TGTGCCAGCAGTGCGGGGGACAATCAGCCCCAGCATTTT
>TRBD1|NA|TRBJ2-1|TRBV24-1
CATSDVPGQGDGAYNEQFF
TGTGCCACCAGTGACGTCCCGGGACAGGGGGATGGGGCCTACAATGAGCAGTTCTTC
>TRBD2|NA|TRBJ2-1|TRBV7-3
CASSLPGTSFDEQFF
TGTGCCAGCAGCTTACCCGGGACTAGTTTCGATGAGCAGTTCTTC
>TRBD1|NA|TRBJ1-4|TRBV2
CASSWDRGGEKLFF
TGTGCCAGCAGCTGGGACAGGGGAGGGGAAAAACTGTTTTTT
>NA|few|TRBJ2-5|TRBV18
CASSAKGGPGETQYF
TGTGCCAGCTCAGCGAAGGGGGGGCCTGGAGAGACCCAGTACTTC
>NA|few|TRBJ2-7|TRBV15
CATSREPGANEQYF
TGTGCCACCAGCAGAGAACCAGGGGCTAACGAGCAGTACTTC
>TRBD2|few|TRBJ2-1|TRBV24-1
CATSDGSGSYPFF
TGTGCCACCAGTGATGGTAGCGGGAGTTACCCGTTCTTC
>NA|few|TRBJ1-1|TRBV27
CASRRTSPMNTEAFF
TGTGCCAGCAGGCGGACGTCCCCAATGAACACTGAAGCTTTCTTT
>NA|many|TRBJ2-5|TRBV5-1
CASSLDLEETQYF
TGCGCCAGCAGCTTGGATCTGGAGGAGACCCAGTACTTC
>TRBD2|NA|TRBJ2-1|TRBV4-2
CASSQTPASGTINEQFF
TGTGCCAGCAGCCAAACCCCGGCTAGCGGGACTATCAATGAGCAGTTCTTC
>NA|NA|TRBJ2-5|TRBV12-3/TRBV12-4
CASSSDPGEAQYF
TGTGCCAGCAGTTCGGACCCGGGCGAGGCCCAGTACTTC
>TRBD1|NA|TRBJ1-1|TRBV2
CASRLTGGGTEAFF
TGTGCCAGCAGGCTGACAGGGGGCGGTACTGAAGCTTTCTTT
>NA|NA|TRBJ2-7|TRBV19
CASSIDLPGTYEQYF
TGTGCCAGTAGTATAGATCTACCGGGAACCTACGAGCAGTACTTC
>NA|NA|TRBJ2-1|TRBV4-1
CASSQDALHNEQFF
TGCGCCAGCAGCCAAGATGCGCTTCACAATGAGCAGTTCTTC
>NA|NA|TRBJ1-3|TRBV6-5
CASSYGNTGNTIYF
TGTGCCAGCAGTTATGGGAACACTGGAAACACCATATATTTT
>NA|few|TRBJ2-7|TRBV9
CASSGEPGHSSYEQYF
TGTGCCAGCAGCGGTGAACCGGGACATAGCTCCTACGAGCAGTACTTC
>TRBD2|few|TRBJ2-2|TRBV19
CASSSGLARGLGTGELFF
TGTGCCAGTAGCTCCGGACTAGCGAGAGGGCTGGGCACCGGGGAGCTGTTTTTT
>NA|few|TRBJ2-7|TRBV12-3/TRBV12-4
CASSLSGRLLDEQYF
TGTGCCAGCAGTTTGTCCGGGAGACTATTGGACGAGCAGTACTTC
>NA|NA|TRBJ2-5|TRBV4-1
CASSQGGKETQYF
TGCGCCAGCAGCCAAGGGGGTAAAGAGACCCAGTACTTC
>NA|few|TRBJ2-7|TRBV6-2/TRBV6-3
CASSTDRQISREQYF
TGTGCCAGCAGTACCGATCGACAGATTTCCCGCGAGCAGTACTTC
>NA|few|TRBJ2-1|TRBV20-1
CSAPRPLGHNEQFF
TGCAGTGCTCCTCGGCCCCTTGGCCACAATGAGCAGTTCTTC
>NA|few|TRBJ1-4|TRBV7-3
CASSFIGATKGEKLFF
TGTGCCAGCAGCTTTATAGGGGCCACGAAGGGTGAAAAACTGTTTTTT
>NA|NA|TRBJ2-2|TRBV29-1
CSVGWPANTGELFF
TGCAGCGTTGGTTGGCCTGCGAACACCGGGGAGCTGTTTTTT
>TRBD2|few|TRBJ2-5|TRBV6-5
CASSFLSGGLAEQETQYF
TGTGCCAGCAGTTTCCTCTCCGGGGGACTAGCGGAACAAGAGACCCAGTACTTC
>NA|NA|TRBJ2-5|TRBV5-6
CASSSGQSWVTAQYF
TGTGCCAGCAGCTCCGGACAGAGTTGGGTAACGGCCCAGTACTTC
>NA|few|TRBJ2-7|TRBV12-3/TRBV12-4
CASSPRRGALIGEQYF
TGTGCCAGCAGCCCCCGTAGGGGGGCGCTCATCGGCGAGCAGTACTTC
>NA|few|TRBJ2-3|TRBV12-3/TRBV12-4
CASSLGRRTDTQYF
TGTGCCAGCAGTCTGGGAAGACGCACAGATACGCAGTATTTT
>TRBD2|NA|TRBJ2-7|TRBV19
CASSMGLAGGNEQYF
TGTGCCAGTAGTATGGGACTAGCGGGAGGTAACGAGCAGTACTTC
>TRBD2|NA|TRBJ2-3|TRBV28
CASSPTSGRGSDTQYF
TGTGCCAGCAGTCCCACTAGCGGGAGGGGGTCAGATACGCAGTATTTT
>NA|NA|TRBJ1-6|TRBV12-3/TRBV12-4
CASSLNAPRANSPLHF
TGTGCCAGCAGTTTAAACGCTCCGAGAGCTAATTCACCCCTCCACTTT
>NA|NA|TRBJ1-4|TRBV7-8
CASSAKTSIVGEKLFF
TGTGCCAGCAGCGCCAAAACGTCCATAGTGGGGGAAAAACTGTTTTTT
>NA|NA|TRBJ1-4|TRBV7-2
CASSPDILHEKLFF
TGTGCCAGCAGCCCCGACATCTTGCACGAAAAACTGTTTTTT
>TRBD2|NA|TRBJ2-7|TRBV6-5
CASSYLPTSGRLENEQYF
TGTGCCAGCAGTTACCTTCCGACTAGCGGGAGGTTGGAGAACGAGCAGTACTTC
>NA|few|TRBJ2-3|TRBV29-1
CSVGGVLTDTQYF
TGCAGCGTAGGGGGAGTCCTCACAGATACGCAGTATTTT